Following are 8 T cell receptor beta chains from one sample sequenced in a study of cytomegalovirus exposure and HLA in healthy donors. Researchers ran the PCR with 60 Vbeta and 13 Jbeta primers. Assay: immunoSEQ multiplex PCR; the TCRdb copy retains only in-frame clones and omits some. The sample holds over 150,000 clones, over 70% seen once. Sequencing was performed on PBMCs. Every receptor here comes from a man aged 30 to 45 in good health and CMV-seronegative.

This clone has only one observation. The chain uses TRBV28 and TRBJ2-7; 8 bases match TRBD1. Germline lookup yields CDR1 MDHEN and CDR2 SYDVKM. J lost 6 bases, V lost 3 bases, and 10 bases had no gene match. This CDR3 is built from 15 residues. CDR3 amino acids: CASSFFGTGQGEQYF. The CDR3 DNA reads as TGTGCCAGCAGTTTTTTTGGTACAGGACAGGGCGAGCAGTACTTC.

This chain uses TRBV6-5 with TRBJ1-2; 8 positions match TRBD1. CDR3 length: 16 amino acids. Germline V gene lookup returns CDR1 MNHEY and CDR2 SVGAGI. V shed 4 bases and J 6 bases; nucleotides not matched to a gene: 13. CDR3 bases: TGTGCCAGCAGTTCTCTATTTCCGGGACAGGTTGATGGCTACACCTTC. Its protein product is CASSSLFPGQVDGYTF.

The rearrangement links TRBV2 to TRBJ2-1; the D gene is possibly TRBD1 (6 bases). The CDR3 has 15 residues. V dropped 4 bases and J dropped 0 bases, with 10 bases sitting between them. Per germline, CDR1 SNHLY and CDR2 FYNNEI. The CDR3 is CASSVGQSSYNEQFF. The CDR3 DNA follows: TGTGCCAGCAGTGTCGGACAGAGCTCCTACAATGAGCAGTTCTTC.

On this clone itself: The germline gene is not matched at one end of the junction; a read error may be the cause. V and J are TRBV5-4 and TRBJ2-2; weak D call: TRBD2 (5 bases). The germline gives CDR1 SGHNT, CDR2 YYREEE (reference sequence). There are 16 residues in the CDR3. The CDR3 coding sequence is TGTGCCAGCAGCTTGGCGACGGAGGCGGTCACCGGGGAGCTGTCTTTT. As protein: CASSLATEAVTGELSF. Variable domain in full (rest from reference TRBV5-4 and TRBJ2-2): ETGVTQSPTHLIKTRGQQVTLRCSSQSGHNTVSWYQQALGQGPQFIFQYYREEENGRGNFPPRFSGLQFPNYSSELNVNALELDDSALYLCASSLATEAVTGELSFGEGSRLTVL.

The gene calls are TRBV5-4 and TRBJ1-2; D possibly corresponds to TRBD1 (5 bases). The CDR3 runs to 14 residues. Germline-derived CDR1 and CDR2 are SGHNT and YYREEE (reference sequence). V shed 2 bases and J shed 3 bases, with 11 bases lying between them. CDR3 in amino acids: CASSFQGRDYGYTF. CDR3 sequence (DNA): TGTGCCAGCAGCTTCCAGGGTCGGGACTATGGCTACACCTTC.

This clone has just a few counts. The CDR3 reads CASSQVQTQFNTEAFF. CDR3 bases: TGCGCCAGCAGCCAAGTCCAAACGCAGTTTAACACTGAAGCTTTCTTT. This sequence joins TRBV4-1 and TRBJ1-1; D gene unclear. Germline V CDR1 and CDR2: MGHRA, YSYEKL. Trimming took 1 base from V and 2 from J, leaving 14 bases between them. The CDR3 has 16 residues.

The V gene is TRBV28, the J gene TRBJ1-1, with D possibly being TRBD1 (5 bases). Trimming stripped 5 bases from V and 5 bases from J, with 18 bases between. Germline V lookup: CDR1 MDHEN, CDR2 SYDVKM. CDR3 size: 15 residues. The CDR3 protein is CASSRRSGAGTEAFF. In DNA form, the CDR3 reads TGTGCCAGCAGTCGAAGAAGTGGGGCCGGGACTGAAGCTTTCTTT.

The CDR3 protein is CASSLAPRGDSGYEQFF. As DNA, the CDR3 is TGTGCCAGCAGCTTAGCGCCCCGGGGGGATTCGGGCTATGAGCAGTTCTTC. J is TRBJ2-1 and V is TRBV7-8; 7 bases agree with TRBD2. The CDR3 loop spans 17 amino acids. The junction had 13 bases not matched to a gene; V was cut back by 0 bases and J by 8 bases. Germline assignment: CDR1 SGHVS and CDR2 FQNEAQ.